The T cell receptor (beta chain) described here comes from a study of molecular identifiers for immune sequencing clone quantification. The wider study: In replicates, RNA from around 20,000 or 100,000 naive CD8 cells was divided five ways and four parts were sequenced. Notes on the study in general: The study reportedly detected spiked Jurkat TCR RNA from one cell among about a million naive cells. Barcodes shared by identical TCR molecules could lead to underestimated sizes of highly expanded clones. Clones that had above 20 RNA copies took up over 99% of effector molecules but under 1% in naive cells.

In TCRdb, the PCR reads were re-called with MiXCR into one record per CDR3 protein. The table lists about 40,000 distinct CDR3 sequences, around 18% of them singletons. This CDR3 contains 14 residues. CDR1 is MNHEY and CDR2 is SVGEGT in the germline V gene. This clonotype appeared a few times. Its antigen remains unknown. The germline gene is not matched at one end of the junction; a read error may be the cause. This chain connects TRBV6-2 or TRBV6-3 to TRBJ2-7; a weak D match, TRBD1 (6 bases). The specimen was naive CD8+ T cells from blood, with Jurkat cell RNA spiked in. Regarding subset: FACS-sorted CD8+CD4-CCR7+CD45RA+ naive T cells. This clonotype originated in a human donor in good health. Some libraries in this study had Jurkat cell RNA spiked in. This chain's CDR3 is CASSYTTGRRPVDF. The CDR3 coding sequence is TGTGCCAGCAGTTATACGACAGGACGTCGCCCAGTGGACTTC.